A single sample gave rise to the 2 T cell receptor beta chains below, sequenced in a study of blood T cell repertoires in COVID-19. The protocol was immunoSEQ multiplex PCR, while the TCRdb copy is restricted to in-frame clones and leaves out a portion. The sample consists of about 68,000 clones, about four fifths of them appearing once. Sample: peripheral blood. These receptor sequences come from a man in his fifties or sixties with active COVID-19.

To note about this clone: Other DNA sequences in the sample encode the same CDR3. V gene TRBV5-1 combines with J gene TRBJ2-1; 10 nucleotides line up with TRBD2. The CDR3 loop spans 17 amino acids. Trimming at V came to 1 base and at J to 0 bases, leaving 4 bases not matched to a gene. CDR1 and CDR2 from the germline V gene are SGHRS and YFSETQ. The CDR3 coding sequence is TGCGCCAGCAGCTTGTCACTAGCGGGGAGCTCCTACAATGAGCAGTTCTTC. Translation: CASSLSLAGSSYNEQFF. The full variable domain, with the rest looked up from reference TRBV5-1 and TRBJ2-1, is KAGVTQTPRYLIKTRGQQVTLSCSPISGHRSVSWYQQTPGQGLQFLFEYFSETQRNKGNFPGRFSGRQFSNSRSEMNVSTLELGDSALYLCASSLSLAGSSYNEQFFGPGTRLTVL.

V is TRBV5-1 and J is TRBJ2-7; perhaps TRBD1 as D (6 bases). CDR3 length: 15 amino acids. Germline CDR1 reads SGHRS; CDR2 reads YFSETQ. V was cut by 4 bases and J by 2 bases, with 16 bases left in between. CDR3 nucleotide sequence: TGCGCCAGCAGCGAGGACAGCCGATACACCTACGAGCAGTACTTC. It codes for CASSEDSRYTYEQYF. The full variable domain, rest sourced from reference TRBV5-1 and TRBJ2-7, is KAGVTQTPRYLIKTRGQQVTLSCSPISGHRSVSWYQQTPGQGLQFLFEYFSETQRNKGNFPGRFSGRQFSNSRSEMNVSTLELGDSALYLCASSEDSRYTYEQYFGPGTRLTVT.